This TCR beta chain was sequenced during a study of T cell changes during pregnancy in multiple sclerosis. Libraries were prepared by immunoSEQ multiplex PCR; TCRdb keeps only in-frame clonotypes and omits some of them. The sample holds 80,000 to 130,000 clones; 90% to 95% are singletons and the top ten take under 1.5%. There are a few counts of this clone. The V gene end was trimmed by 4 bases and the J gene end by 8 bases; junction bases not matched to a gene: 6. Looked up from germline, CDR1 is MNHNS and CDR2 is SASEGT. The CDR3 spans 15 residues. The receptor was derived from a female donor with multiple sclerosis, enrolled in a pregnancy study. The source material was peripheral blood, sampled in the second trimester of pregnancy. The V call is TRBV6-1, the J call TRBJ2-1; 12 nucleotides match TRBD2. CDR3 protein: CASSASGGAGDEQFF. CDR3 sequence (DNA): TGTGCCAGCAGTGCTAGCGGGGGGGCCGGCGATGAGCAGTTCTTC.